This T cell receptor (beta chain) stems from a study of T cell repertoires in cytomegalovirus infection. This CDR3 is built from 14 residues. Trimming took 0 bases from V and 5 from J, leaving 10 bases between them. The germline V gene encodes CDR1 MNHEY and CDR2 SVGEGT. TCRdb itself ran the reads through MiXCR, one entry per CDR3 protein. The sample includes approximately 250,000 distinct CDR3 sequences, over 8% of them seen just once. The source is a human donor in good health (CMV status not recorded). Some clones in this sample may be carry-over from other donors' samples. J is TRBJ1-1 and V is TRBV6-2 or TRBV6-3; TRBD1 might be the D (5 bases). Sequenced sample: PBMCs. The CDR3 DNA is TGTGCCAGCAGTTACTCGAGGGGTGGGACTGAAGCTTTCTTT. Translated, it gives CASSYSRGGTEAFF.